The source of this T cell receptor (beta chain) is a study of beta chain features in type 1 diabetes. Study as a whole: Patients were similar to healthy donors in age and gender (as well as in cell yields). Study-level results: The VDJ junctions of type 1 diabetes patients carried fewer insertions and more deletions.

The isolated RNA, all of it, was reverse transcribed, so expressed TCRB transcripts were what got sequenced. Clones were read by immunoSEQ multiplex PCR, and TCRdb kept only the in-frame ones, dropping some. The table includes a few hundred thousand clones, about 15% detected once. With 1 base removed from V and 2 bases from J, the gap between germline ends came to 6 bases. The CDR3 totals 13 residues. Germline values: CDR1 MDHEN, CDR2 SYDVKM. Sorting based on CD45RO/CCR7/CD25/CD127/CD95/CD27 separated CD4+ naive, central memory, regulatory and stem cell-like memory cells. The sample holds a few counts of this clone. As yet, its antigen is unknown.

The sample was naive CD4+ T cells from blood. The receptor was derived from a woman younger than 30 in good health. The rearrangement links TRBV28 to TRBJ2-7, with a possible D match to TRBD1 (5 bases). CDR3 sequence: CASSLSGPYEQYF. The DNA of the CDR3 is TGTGCCAGCAGTTTATCAGGGCCCTACGAGCAGTACTTC.